This TCR beta chain emerged from a study of cytomegalovirus exposure and HLA in healthy donors. Study-wide results and limits: The study listed 164 cytomegalovirus-associated TCR beta chains.

Libraries were prepared by immunoSEQ multiplex PCR; TCRdb keeps only in-frame clonotypes and omits some of them. The profile shows 150,000 to 250,000 clones, roughly three quarters of them singletons. The CDR3 contains 14 residues. CDR1 is WNHNN, CDR2 SYGVQD, per germline (reference sequence). With V trimmed by 10 bases and J by 5 bases, 10 bases remained unmatched. About this clone: Antigen unknown.

This rearrangement joins TRBV10-1 to TRBJ1-4; 7 bases line up with TRBD1. The clonotype comes from a woman under 40 in good health and CMV-seronegative. Sequenced sample: PBMCs. This CDR3 is CANWRDSQNEKLFF. The CDR3 nucleotides are TGCGCCAACTGGAGGGACAGTCAAAATGAAAAACTGTTTTTT.